This note documents a single TCR beta chain sequence. This clonotype has a count of ten or more. Its antigen remains undetermined. The sample holds no much larger clone one base away, and base qualities are not on file. Moderately to severely active disease, a Clinical Activity Score of at least 3, a NOSPECS grade of at least 4, and a duration under 3 months were present in ophthalmopathy patients. Exclusion was applied to patients with uncontrolled infections, other autoimmune diseases, pregnancy or lactation. Diagnoses were established on the basis of clinical symptoms, serum thyroxine and TRAb, thyroid ultrasound, and orbital computed tomography. PBMCs were separated from 8 to 10 ml of fresh peripheral blood using Ficoll-Paque density gradient centrifugation. Total RNA was extracted with Trizol reagent, and quality was checked on an Agilent 2100 Bioanalyzer. This record comes from a study of T cells in Graves' hyperthyroidism and ophthalmopathy (dated by TCRdb to about 2019). Regarding the research as a whole: Peripheral blood samples were taken at initial diagnosis, before any treatment was given. To identify distinguishing TCR V-J signatures, a discovery cohort of around 100 patients was used, comprising 40 to 45 with Graves' ophthalmopathy and 57 with stable Graves' hyperthyroidism. An independent validation cohort of around 19 hyperthyroidism patients and about 16 patients who later progressed to ophthalmopathy tested prospective prediction of ophthalmopathy. For training and testing, the 100 or so patients in the discovery cohort were randomly divided in a 7:3 ratio. In addition, the study compared T-cell repertoires in thyroid tissue and in blood from 6 or 7 Graves' hyperthyroidism patients. After sampling, hyperthyroidism patients received methimazole starting at 30 mg daily, and ophthalmopathy patients received high-dose intravenous methylprednisolone. According to the paper, TCR Vbeta CDR3 sequencing was carried out on 135 peripheral blood samples, which came from fewer than 50 ophthalmopathy, roughly 75 hyperthyroidism and approximately 17 progressor patients. General findings and caveats noted by the study authors: Blood samples also contained most of the expanded thyroid clonotypes (frequency above 0.001), which suggests that blood repertoires may reflect thyroid immune responses. Sample size was not statistically predetermined, and blinding of investigators to group allocation was not performed. In validation, progression to ophthalmopathy was predicted by the model with roughly 71% sensitivity and approximately 78% specificity, a median of about 6.4 months before onset. A model built on a 13 V-J signature distinguished ophthalmopathy from stable hyperthyroidism, reaching about 88% sensitivity and 81.08% specificity in cross-validation and 80%/75% in testing.

CDR1 and CDR2, looked up from the germline V gene, are SNHLY and FYNNEI. V is reduced by 4 bases and J by 4 bases, leaving a spacing of 12 bases between them. The CDR3 holds 14 amino acids from the cysteine to the phenylalanine. Left in the record is the CDR3 DNA by itself, 42 bases read in frame from the first base. The TCR beta CDR3 regions were amplified from RNA transcripts. A first-round RT-PCR of the TCR CDR3 used the HTBI primer set with the Qiagen OneStep RT-PCR kit. A second multiplex PCR round built the libraries, followed by size selection and purification. The libraries were sequenced on an Illumina HiSeq2000 using paired-end 100 bp reads. The source study handled its data this way. SOAPnuke was used to process the raw data, removing reads that contained adapters or uncalled bases, had a mean Phred below 15, or lacked an exact match to the constant primer or identifier. COPE v1.2.5 was used to merge the high-quality paired reads, and each unique nucleotide sequence was defined as a clonotype. Clonotypes were aligned to IMGT TRBV, TRBD and TRBJ reference segments using MiTCR v1.1. The analysis included only V-J combinations with a frequency above 0.0001, which together covered 99% to 99.2% of the repertoires. The TCS score was defined as F50 (clonal expansion) divided by E x V (chaos), with BLOSUM62-based TCRdist calculated between CDR3 peptides within each V-J. Welch's t-statistics and random forest reduced around 550 V-J features to about 12, which were used in a naive Bayes classifier (R e1071). TCRdb reworked the public reads: Q25 trimming with fastp, MiXCR clone assembly, productive beta chains retained. Each CDR3 protein gets just one entry, which takes the most common genes and DNA from the rows behind it. These V and J calls originate from TCRdb's pipeline instead of the authors' own analysis. This sample comprises a few hundred thousand distinct CDR3 sequences, roughly 19% of them detected only once. About two fifths of the sample belongs to the ten largest clones.

Sample: blood. The chain is made from TRBV2 and TRBJ2-3; 5 matching bases give a weak D call of TRBD2. The clonotype originates from a man in his forties or fifties with Graves' ophthalmopathy. This receptor carries the CDR3 CASSVPGRSDTQYF. The bases are TGTGCCAGCAGTGTACCGGGAAGGTCAGATACGCAGTATTTT.